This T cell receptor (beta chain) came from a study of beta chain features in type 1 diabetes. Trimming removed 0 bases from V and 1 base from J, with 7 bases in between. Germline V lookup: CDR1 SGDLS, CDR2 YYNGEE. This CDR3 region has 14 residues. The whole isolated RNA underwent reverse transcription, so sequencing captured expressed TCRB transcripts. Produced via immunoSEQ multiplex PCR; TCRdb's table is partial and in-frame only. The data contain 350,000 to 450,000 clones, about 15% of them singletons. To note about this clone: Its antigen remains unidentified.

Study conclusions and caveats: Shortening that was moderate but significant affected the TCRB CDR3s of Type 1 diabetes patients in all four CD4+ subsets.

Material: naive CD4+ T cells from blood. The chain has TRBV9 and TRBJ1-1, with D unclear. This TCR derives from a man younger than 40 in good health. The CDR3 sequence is CASSVAGRNTEAFF. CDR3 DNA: TGTGCCAGCAGCGTAGCGGGCAGGAACACTGAAGCTTTCTTT.